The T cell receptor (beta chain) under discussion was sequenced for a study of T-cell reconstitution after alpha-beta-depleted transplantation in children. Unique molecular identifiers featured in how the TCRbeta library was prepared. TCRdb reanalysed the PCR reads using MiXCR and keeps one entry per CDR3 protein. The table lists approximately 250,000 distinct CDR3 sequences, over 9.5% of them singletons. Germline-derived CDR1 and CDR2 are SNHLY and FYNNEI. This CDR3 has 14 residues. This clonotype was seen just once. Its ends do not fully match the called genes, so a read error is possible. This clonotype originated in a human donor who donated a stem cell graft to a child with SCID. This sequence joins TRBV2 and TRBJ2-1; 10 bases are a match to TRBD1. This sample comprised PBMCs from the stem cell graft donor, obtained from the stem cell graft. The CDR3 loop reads CTSSTLDRGNEQFF. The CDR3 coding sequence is TGTACCAGCAGTACCCTGGACAGGGGGAATGAGCAGTTCTTC.